A single sample is the source of the 8 T cell receptor beta chains below, sequenced in a study of blood T cell repertoires in COVID-19. Here immunoSEQ multiplex PCR was the method, and the copy in TCRdb shows in-frame clones only, minus some. The sample comprises 110,000 to 150,000 clones, 80% of which are singletons, and around 5% rests with the top ten. Source material: peripheral blood. The receptors stem from a woman between 45 and 60 years old with acute or convalescent COVID-19.

The J gene is TRBJ2-5, the V gene TRBV7-8, with D possibly TRBD1 on 5 matching bases. Germline lookup yields CDR1 SGHVS and CDR2 FQNEAQ. The CDR3 spans 15 residues. The V gene lost 10 bases and the J gene lost 2 bases, with 20 bases spanning the gap. Written as DNA, the CDR3 is TGTGCCACCGCTCGAGACAGCTTCATTCAAGAGACCCAGTACTTC. Encoded protein: CATARDSFIQETQYF.

The chain recombines TRBV29-1 with TRBJ2-3, with TRBD2 matching 11 bases. The ends lost 6 bases at V and 4 bases at J; junction bases unmatched: 6. The CDR3 is 14 amino acids. The V gene's germline CDR1 is SQVTM and CDR2 ANQGSEA. CDR3 amino acids: CSVLTSGASDTQYF. The CDR3 DNA reads as TGCAGCGTCTTGACTAGCGGGGCCTCAGATACGCAGTATTTT.

The chain is built from TRBV7-3 and TRBJ1-1, with 11 positions matching TRBD1. The CDR3 loop spans 17 amino acids. Trimming cost V 0 bases and J 4 bases; bases outside gene matches: 7. The V gene's germline CDR1 is SGHTA and CDR2 FQGTGA. CDR3 sequence (DNA): TGTGCCAGCAGCTTAACCGGACAGGGGGCGCGAATCACTGAAGCTTTCTTT. It yields the protein CASSLTGQGARITEAFF.

Here the CDR3 reads CASSLGAPSYNEQFF. CDR3 sequence (DNA): TGTGCCAGCAGCTTAGGGGCTCCGTCCTACAATGAGCAGTTCTTC. This chain connects TRBV11-3 to TRBJ2-1; D not certain. The germline gives CDR1 SGHNT, CDR2 YENEEA. The V and J ends lost 1 base and 1 base respectively, with 8 bases between them. The CDR3 runs 15 residues.

The chain combines TRBV19 with TRBJ2-7, with D perhaps matching TRBD1 (5 bases). Deletions cut 6 bases from V and 6 bases from J, with 18 bases between. The CDR3 is 14 amino acids. Germline V gene lookup returns CDR1 LNHDA and CDR2 SQIVND (reference sequence). CDR3: CASSLATVSGEQYF. CDR3 nucleotide sequence: TGTGCCAGTAGCCTCGCGACAGTATCCGGCGAGCAGTACTTC.

V usage is TRBV28 and J usage is TRBJ2-7; no clear D gene. From germline, CDR1 is MDHEN and CDR2 SYDVKM. Trimming left V 2 bases short and J 4 bases short, with 15 bases between. CDR3 length equals 15 residues. The DNA for the CDR3 is TGTGCCAGCAGTTTACCAGACATCCCGTTATACGAGCAGTACTTC. This encodes CASSLPDIPLYEQYF. The variable domain in full, completed from reference TRBV28 and TRBJ2-7, reads DVKVTQSSRYLVKRTGEKVFLECVQDMDHENMFWYRQDPGLGLRLIYFSYDVKMKEKGDIPEGYSVSREKKERFSLILESASTNQTSMYLCASSLPDIPLYEQYFGPGTRLTVT.

This clone showed up many times. The chain combines TRBV18 with TRBJ2-1; 8 bases are shared with TRBD2. The trim removed 4 bases at V and 0 bases at J, leaving 5 bases unmatched. The CDR3 totals 16 residues. Germline lookup yields CDR1 KGHSH and CDR2 LQKENI. CDR3 in amino acids: CASSLSGGSSYNEQFF. The CDR3 bases are TGTGCCAGCTCACTGTCGGGGGGGAGCTCCTACAATGAGCAGTTCTTC.

The chain joins TRBV9 to TRBJ1-2; D not resolved. Germline V gene lookup returns CDR1 SGDLS and CDR2 YYNGEE. The CDR3 sequence is 19 residues long. The V and J ends lost 0 bases and 4 bases respectively, with 25 bases between them. For the CDR3, the DNA is TGTGCCAGCAGCGTAGAGTCGACCGCGGGGTTCTTTTTTAGCTATGGCTACACCTTC. This codes for CASSVESTAGFFFSYGYTF.